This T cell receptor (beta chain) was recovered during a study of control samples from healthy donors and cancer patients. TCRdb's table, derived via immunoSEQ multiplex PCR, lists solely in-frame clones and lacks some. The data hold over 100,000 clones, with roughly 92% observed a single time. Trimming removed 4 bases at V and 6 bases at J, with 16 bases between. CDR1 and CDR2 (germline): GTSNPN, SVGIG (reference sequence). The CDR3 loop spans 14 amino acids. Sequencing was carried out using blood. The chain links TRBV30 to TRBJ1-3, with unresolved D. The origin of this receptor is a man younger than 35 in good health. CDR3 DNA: TGTGCCTGGAACTTCGAGGGTTGGTCAAACACCATATATTTT. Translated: CAWNFEGWSNTIYF.